This T cell receptor beta chain was captured by sequencing in a study of blood T cell repertoires in COVID-19. The protocol was immunoSEQ multiplex PCR, while the TCRdb copy is restricted to in-frame clones and leaves out a portion. This sample carries 300,000 to 450,000 clones, more than 85% of them seen once, and the ten largest clones take around 3%. The sequence came from a human donor in a cohort sampled during active COVID-19. The sample consisted of peripheral blood.

CDR3 coding DNA: TGTGCCAGCCGCCCAGTATCGAACACCGGGGAGCTGTTTTTT. Amino acid sequence: CASRPVSNTGELFF. The chain combines TRBV19 with TRBJ2-2; D not resolved. The CDR3 sequence is 14 residues long. Germline-derived CDR1 and CDR2 are LNHDA and SQIVND (reference sequence). Trimming pared 9 bases from V and 0 bases from J, leaving 11 bases between.